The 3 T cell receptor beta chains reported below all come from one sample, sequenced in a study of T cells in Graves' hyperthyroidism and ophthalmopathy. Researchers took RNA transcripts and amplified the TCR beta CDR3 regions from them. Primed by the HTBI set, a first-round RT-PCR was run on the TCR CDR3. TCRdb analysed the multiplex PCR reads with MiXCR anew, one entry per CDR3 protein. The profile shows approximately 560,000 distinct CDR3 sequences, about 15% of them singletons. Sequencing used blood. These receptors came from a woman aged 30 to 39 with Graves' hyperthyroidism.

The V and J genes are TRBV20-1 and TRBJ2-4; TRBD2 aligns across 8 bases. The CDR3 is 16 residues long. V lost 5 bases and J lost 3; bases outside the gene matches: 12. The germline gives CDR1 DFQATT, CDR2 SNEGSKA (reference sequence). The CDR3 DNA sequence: TGCAGTGCTTCCCTAGGACTAGCATTGGGCAAAAACATTCAGTACTTC. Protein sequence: CSASLGLALGKNIQYF.

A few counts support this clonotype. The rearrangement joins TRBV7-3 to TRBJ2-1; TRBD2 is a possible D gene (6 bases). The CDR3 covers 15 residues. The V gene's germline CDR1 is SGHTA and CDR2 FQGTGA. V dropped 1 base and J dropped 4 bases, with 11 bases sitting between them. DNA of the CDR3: TGTGCCAGCAGCTTAATAGCGGACTCATACAATGAGCAGTTCTTC. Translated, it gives CASSLIADSYNEQFF.

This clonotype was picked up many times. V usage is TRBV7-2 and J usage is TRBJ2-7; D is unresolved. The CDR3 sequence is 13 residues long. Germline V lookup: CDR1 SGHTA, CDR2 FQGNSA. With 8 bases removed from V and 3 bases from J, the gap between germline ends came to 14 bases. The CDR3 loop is CASGRQDGYEQYF. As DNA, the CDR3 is TGTGCCAGCGGACGTCAGGACGGCTACGAGCAGTACTTC.